The clone carrying this T cell receptor beta chain appeared a single time. Its antigen is unidentified. The unexposed donors gave CD4+ T cells in about 2010-2019, prior to COVID-19. The cells were cultured for 10 days before CD4+ T cells were isolated. The data originate from a study of CD4 T cells in relation to SARS-CoV-2 and coronaviruses. Libraries were prepared by immunoSEQ multiplex PCR; TCRdb keeps only in-frame clonotypes and omits some of them. The sample consists of 24,000 or so clones, about four fifths of them appearing once. Per germline, CDR1 SNHLY and CDR2 FYNNEI. The V segment lost 9 bases and the J segment 0 bases; nucleotides outside the gene matches: 11. The CDR3 covers 17 residues.

The rearrangement links TRBV2 to TRBJ1-4, with 9 positions matching TRBD1. This TCR was sampled from a human donor in good health. The sample taken for sequencing was CD4+ T cells from PBMCs, cultured in vitro. The CDR3 bases are TGTGCCAGGGGTGGGACAGGGTCAGGCTCAACTAATGAAAAACTGTTTTTT. Its translation: CARGGTGSGSTNEKLFF.